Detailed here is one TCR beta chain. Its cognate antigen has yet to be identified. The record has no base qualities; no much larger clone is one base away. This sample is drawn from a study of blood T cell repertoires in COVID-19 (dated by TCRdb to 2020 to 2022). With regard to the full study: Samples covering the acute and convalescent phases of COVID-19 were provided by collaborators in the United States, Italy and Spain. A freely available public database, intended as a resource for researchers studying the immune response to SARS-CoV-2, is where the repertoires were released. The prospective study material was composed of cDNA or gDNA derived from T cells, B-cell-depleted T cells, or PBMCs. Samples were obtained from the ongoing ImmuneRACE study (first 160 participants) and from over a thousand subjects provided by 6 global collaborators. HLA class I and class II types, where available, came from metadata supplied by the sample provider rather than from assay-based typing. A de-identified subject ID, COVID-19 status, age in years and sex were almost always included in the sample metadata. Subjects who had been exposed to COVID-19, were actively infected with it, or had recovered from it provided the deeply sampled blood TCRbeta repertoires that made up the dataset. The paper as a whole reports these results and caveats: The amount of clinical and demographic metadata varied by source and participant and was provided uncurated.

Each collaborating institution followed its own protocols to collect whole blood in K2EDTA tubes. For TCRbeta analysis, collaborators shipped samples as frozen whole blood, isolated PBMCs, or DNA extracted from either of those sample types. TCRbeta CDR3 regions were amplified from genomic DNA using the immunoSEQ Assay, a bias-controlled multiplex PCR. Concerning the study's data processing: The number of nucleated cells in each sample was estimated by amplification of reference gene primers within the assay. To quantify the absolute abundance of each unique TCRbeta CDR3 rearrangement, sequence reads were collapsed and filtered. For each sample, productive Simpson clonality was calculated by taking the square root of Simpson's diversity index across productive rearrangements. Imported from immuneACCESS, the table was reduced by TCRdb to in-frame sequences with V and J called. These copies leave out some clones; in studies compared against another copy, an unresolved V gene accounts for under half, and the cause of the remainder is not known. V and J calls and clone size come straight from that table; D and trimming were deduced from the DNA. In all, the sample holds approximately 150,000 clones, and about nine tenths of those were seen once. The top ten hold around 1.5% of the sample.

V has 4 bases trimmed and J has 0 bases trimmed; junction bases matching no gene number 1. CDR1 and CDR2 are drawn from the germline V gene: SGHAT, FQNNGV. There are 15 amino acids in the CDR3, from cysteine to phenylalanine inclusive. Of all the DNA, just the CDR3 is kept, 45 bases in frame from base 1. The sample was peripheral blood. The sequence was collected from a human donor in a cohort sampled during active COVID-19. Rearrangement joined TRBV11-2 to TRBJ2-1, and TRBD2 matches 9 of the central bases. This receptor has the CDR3 CASSWRGGSYNEQFF. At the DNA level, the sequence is TGTGCCAGCAGCTGGCGGGGGGGCTCCTACAATGAGCAGTTCTTC. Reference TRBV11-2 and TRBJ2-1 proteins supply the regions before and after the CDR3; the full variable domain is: EAGVAQSPRYKIIEKRQSVAFWCNPISGHATLYWYQQILGQGPKLLIQFQNNGVVDDSQLPKDRFSAERLKGVDSTLKIQPAKLEDSAVYLCASSWRGGSYNEQFFGPGTRLTVL.